What follows is one T cell receptor beta chain and its context. Its antigen is undetermined. One entry per CDR3 protein results from TCRdb running MiXCR on the 5' RACE reads. In the table there are some 260,000 distinct CDR3 sequences, roughly 5.6% of which are singletons. The data stem from a study of T cells after yellow fever vaccination. Findings and limits, study-wide: By day 5 rather than day 15, the secondary response had peaked, though it was weaker. Repertoires obtained by FACS sorting could include abundant clonotypes that entered as contaminants from the bulk population.

Germline loops: CDR1 LNHNV, CDR2 YYDKDF (reference sequence). V was pared by 0 bases and J by 0 bases, with 2 bases of the junction left unmatched. This CDR3 has 17 amino acids. Sequenced material: CD4+ T cells sorted from PBMCs, taken on the day of the yellow fever booster vaccination. The source of this sequence is a man younger than 30 who received the YFV17D yellow fever vaccine. The chain links TRBV15 to TRBJ2-5; 12 nucleotides line up with TRBD2. The CDR3 reads CATSRDTSGGNQETQYF. Here the CDR3 DNA reads TGTGCCACCAGCAGAGATACTAGCGGGGGGAACCAAGAGACCCAGTACTTC.